Sequencing of this T cell receptor (beta chain) was carried out in a study of cytomegalovirus exposure and HLA in healthy donors. Study-level points and caveats: Within an earlier analysis, most TCR beta V segments proved productive either about 87% or about 30% of the time. Later work associated roughly 17,000 TCR beta sequences with HLA alleles at 0.05 false discovery rate.

The CDR3 is made up of 12 amino acids. The germline gives CDR1 SGHRS, CDR2 YFSETQ. Trimming stripped 0 bases from V and 4 bases from J, with 5 bases between. Despite likely unrecorded immune exposures, the donors were nominally healthy at the time of sampling. As to this clone: The antigen remains unidentified.

Vbeta (60) and Jbeta (13) primers were used in the PCR. TCRdb keeps only in-frame clones here, not all; method: immunoSEQ multiplex PCR. This sample has about 140,000 clones, with over 75% found just once. The chain joins TRBV5-1 to TRBJ2-7; D remains ambiguous. This TCR derives from a young man in good health and CMV-seronegative. Material: PBMCs. This CDR3 reads CASSLDKYEQYF. The CDR3 DNA is TGCGCCAGCAGCTTGGACAAGTACGAGCAGTACTTC. The entire variable domain, with the rest obtained from reference TRBV5-1 and TRBJ2-7, is as follows: KAGVTQTPRYLIKTRGQQVTLSCSPISGHRSVSWYQQTPGQGLQFLFEYFSETQRNKGNFPGRFSGRQFSNSRSEMNVSTLELGDSALYLCASSLDKYEQYFGPGTRLTVT.